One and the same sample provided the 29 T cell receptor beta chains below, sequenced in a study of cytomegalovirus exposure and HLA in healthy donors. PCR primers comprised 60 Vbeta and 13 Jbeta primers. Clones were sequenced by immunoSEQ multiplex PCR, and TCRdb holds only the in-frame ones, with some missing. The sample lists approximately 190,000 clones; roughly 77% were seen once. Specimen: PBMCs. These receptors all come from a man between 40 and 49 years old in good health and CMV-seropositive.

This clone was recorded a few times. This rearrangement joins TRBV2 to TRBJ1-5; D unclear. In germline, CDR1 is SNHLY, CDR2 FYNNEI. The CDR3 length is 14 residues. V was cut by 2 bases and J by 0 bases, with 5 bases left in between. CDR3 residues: CASSEMYSNQPQHF. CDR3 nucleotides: TGTGCCAGCAGTGAAATGTATAGCAATCAGCCCCAGCATTTT.

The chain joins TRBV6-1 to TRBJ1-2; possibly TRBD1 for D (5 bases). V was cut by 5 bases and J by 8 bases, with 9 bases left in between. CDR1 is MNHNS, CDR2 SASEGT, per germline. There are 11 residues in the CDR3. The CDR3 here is CASSQGGGYTF. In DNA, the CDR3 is TGTGCCAGCAGTCAGGGAGGAGGCTACACCTTC.

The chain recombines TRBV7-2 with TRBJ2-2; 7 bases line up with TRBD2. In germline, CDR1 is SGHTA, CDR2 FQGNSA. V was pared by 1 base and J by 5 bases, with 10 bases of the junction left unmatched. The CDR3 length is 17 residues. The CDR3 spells CASSLVKIREGTGELFF. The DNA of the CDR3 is TGTGCCAGCAGCTTAGTAAAAATCAGGGAGGGGACCGGGGAGCTGTTTTTT.

CDR3 DNA sequence: TGTGCCAGCAGCTTACCGGGACTAGCGGGAGACACCGGGGAGCTGTTTTTT. Protein product: CASSLPGLAGDTGELFF. V gene TRBV5-4 combines with J gene TRBJ2-2; 14 bases align to TRBD2. The CDR3 loop spans 17 amino acids. CDR1 is SGHNT and CDR2 is YYREEE in the germline V gene (reference sequence). V gave up 2 bases and J gave up 3 bases; unmatched junction bases: 3. Combining the CDR3 with reference TRBV5-4 and TRBJ2-2 gives the whole variable domain ETGVTQSPTHLIKTRGQQVTLRCSSQSGHNTVSWYQQALGQGPQFIFQYYREEENGRGNFPPRFSGLQFPNYSSELNVNALELDDSALYLCASSLPGLAGDTGELFFGEGSRLTVL.

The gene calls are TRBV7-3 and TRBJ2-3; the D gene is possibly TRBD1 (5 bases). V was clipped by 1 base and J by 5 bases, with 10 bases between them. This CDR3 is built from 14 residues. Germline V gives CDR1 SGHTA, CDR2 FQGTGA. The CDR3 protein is CASSLSRQGDTQYF. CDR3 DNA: TGTGCCAGCAGCTTAAGCCGGCAGGGAGATACGCAGTATTTT.

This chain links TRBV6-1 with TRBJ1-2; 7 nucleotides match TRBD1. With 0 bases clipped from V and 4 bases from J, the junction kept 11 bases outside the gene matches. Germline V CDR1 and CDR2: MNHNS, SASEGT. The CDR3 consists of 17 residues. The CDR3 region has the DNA TGTGCCAGCAGTGAAGCGGACAGGCTAAATTCGGGCTATGGCTACACCTTC. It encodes CASSEADRLNSGYGYTF.

For the CDR3, the DNA is TGTGCCAGTAGTAGACAGGGAGAGACCCAGTACTTC. This gives the protein CASSRQGETQYF. This sequence joins TRBV19 and TRBJ2-5, with 7 bases that match TRBD1. The CDR3 consists of 12 residues. Germline V gene sequence: CDR1 LNHDA, CDR2 SQIVND (reference sequence). V lost 4 bases, J lost 4 bases, and 0 bases stayed unmatched.

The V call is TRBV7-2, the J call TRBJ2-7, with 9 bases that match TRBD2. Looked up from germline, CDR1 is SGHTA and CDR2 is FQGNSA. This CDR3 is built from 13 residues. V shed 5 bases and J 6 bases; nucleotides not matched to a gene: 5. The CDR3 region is CASSTSGRLEQYF. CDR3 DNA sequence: TGTGCCAGCAGCACGAGCGGGAGGCTCGAGCAGTACTTC.

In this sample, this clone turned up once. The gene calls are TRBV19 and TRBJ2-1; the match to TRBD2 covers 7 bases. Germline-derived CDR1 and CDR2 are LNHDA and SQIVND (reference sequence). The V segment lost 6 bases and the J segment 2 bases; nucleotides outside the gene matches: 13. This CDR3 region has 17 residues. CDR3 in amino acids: CASRLGTDGLAYNEQFF. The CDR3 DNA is TGTGCCAGTAGGCTAGGGACCGATGGACTAGCCTACAATGAGCAGTTCTTC.

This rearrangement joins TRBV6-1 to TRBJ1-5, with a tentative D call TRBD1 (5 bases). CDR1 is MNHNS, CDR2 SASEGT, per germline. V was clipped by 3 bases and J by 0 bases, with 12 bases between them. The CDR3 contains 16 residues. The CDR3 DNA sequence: TGTGCCAGCAGTGACCCCGGGGGGTATAGCAATCAGCCCCAGCATTTT. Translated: CASSDPGGYSNQPQHF.

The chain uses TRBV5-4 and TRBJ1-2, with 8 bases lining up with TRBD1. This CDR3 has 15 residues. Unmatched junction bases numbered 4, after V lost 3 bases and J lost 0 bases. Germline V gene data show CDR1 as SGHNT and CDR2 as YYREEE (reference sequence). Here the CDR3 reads CASSSTQGANYGYTF. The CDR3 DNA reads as TGTGCCAGCAGCTCGACACAGGGGGCTAACTATGGCTACACCTTC.

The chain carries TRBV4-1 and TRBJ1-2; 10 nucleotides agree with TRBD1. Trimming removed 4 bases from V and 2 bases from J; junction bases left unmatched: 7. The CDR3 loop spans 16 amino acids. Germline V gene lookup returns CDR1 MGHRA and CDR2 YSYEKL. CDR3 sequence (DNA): TGCGCCAGCAGCCCGCCGGGACAGGGGTTGAACTATGGCTACACCTTC. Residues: CASSPPGQGLNYGYTF.

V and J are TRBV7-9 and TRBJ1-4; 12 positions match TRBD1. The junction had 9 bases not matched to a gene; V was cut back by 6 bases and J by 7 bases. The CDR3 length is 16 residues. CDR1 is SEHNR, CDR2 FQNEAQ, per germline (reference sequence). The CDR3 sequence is CASRPGTGGASEKLFF. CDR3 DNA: TGTGCCAGCAGGCCTGGGACAGGGGGCGCGAGTGAAAAACTGTTTTTT.

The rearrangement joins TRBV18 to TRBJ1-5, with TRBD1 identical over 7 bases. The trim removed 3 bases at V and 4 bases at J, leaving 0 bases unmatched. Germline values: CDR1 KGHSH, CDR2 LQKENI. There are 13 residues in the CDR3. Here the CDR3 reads CASSPGQNQPQHF. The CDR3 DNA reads TGTGCCAGCTCACCGGGACAGAATCAGCCCCAGCATTTT.

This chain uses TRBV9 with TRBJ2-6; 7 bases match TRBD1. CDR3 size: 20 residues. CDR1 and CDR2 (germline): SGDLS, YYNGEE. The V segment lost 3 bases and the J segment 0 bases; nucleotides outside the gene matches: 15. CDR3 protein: CASSAMAGTVGYSGANVLTF. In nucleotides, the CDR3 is TGTGCCAGCAGCGCAATGGCCGGGACAGTGGGCTACTCTGGGGCCAACGTCCTGACTTTC.

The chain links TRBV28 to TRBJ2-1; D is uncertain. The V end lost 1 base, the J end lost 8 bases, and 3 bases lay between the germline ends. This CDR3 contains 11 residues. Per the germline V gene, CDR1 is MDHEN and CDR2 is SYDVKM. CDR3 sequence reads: CASSLSYEQFF. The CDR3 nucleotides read TGTGCCAGCAGTTTATCTTATGAGCAGTTCTTC.

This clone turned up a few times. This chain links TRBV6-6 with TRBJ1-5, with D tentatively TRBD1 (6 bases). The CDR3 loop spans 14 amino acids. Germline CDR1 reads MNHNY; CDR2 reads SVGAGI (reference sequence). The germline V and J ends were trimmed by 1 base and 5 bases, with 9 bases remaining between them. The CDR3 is CASSYFRTDQPQHF. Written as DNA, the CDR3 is TGTGCCAGCAGTTACTTCAGGACAGATCAGCCCCAGCATTTT.

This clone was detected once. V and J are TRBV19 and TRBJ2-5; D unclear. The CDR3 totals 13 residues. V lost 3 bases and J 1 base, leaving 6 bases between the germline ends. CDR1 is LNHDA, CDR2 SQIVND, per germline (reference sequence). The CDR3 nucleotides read TGTGCCAGTAGTATTAAATCCCAAGAGACCCAGTACTTC. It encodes CASSIKSQETQYF.

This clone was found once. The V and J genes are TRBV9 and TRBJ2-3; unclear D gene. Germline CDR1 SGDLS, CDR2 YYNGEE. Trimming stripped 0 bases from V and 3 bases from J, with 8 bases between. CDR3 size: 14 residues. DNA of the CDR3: TGTGCCAGCAGCGTAGAGGAGTATACAGATACGCAGTATTTT. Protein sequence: CASSVEEYTDTQYF. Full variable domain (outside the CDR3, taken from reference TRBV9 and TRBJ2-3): DSGVTQTPKHLITATGQRVTLRCSPRSGDLSVYWYQQSLDQGLQFLIQYYNGEERAKGNILERFSAQQFPDLHSELNLSSLELGDSALYFCASSVEEYTDTQYFGPGTRLTVL.

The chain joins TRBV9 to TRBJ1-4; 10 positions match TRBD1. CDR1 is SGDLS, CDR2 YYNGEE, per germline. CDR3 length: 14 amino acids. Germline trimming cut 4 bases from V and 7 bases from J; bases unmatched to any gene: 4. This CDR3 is CASSRTGGGEKLFF. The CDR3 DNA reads TGTGCCAGCAGCAGGACAGGGGGGGGTGAAAAACTGTTTTTT.

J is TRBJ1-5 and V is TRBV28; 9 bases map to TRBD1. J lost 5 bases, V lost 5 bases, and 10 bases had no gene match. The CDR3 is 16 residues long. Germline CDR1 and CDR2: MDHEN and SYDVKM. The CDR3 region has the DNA TGTGCCAGCAGTCGCGTGACGGACAGGGGATATCAGCCCCAGCATTTT. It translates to CASSRVTDRGYQPQHF.

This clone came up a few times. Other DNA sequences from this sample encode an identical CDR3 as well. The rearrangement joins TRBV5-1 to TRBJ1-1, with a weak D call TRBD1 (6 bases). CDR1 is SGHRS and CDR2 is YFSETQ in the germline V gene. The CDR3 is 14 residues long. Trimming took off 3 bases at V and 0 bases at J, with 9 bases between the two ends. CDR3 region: CASSSGQLNTEAFF. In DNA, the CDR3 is TGCGCCAGCAGCTCCGGACAGTTGAACACTGAAGCTTTCTTT. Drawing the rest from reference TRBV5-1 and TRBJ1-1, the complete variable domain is KAGVTQTPRYLIKTRGQQVTLSCSPISGHRSVSWYQQTPGQGLQFLFEYFSETQRNKGNFPGRFSGRQFSNSRSEMNVSTLELGDSALYLCASSSGQLNTEAFFGQGTRLTVV.

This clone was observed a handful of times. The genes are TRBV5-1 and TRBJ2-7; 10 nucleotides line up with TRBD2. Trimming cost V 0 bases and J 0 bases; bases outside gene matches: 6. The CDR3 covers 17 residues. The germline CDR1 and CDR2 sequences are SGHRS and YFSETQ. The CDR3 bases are TGCGCCAGCAGCTTGGCGGCTAGCGGGAGTACCTCCTACGAGCAGTACTTC. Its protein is CASSLAASGSTSYEQYF.

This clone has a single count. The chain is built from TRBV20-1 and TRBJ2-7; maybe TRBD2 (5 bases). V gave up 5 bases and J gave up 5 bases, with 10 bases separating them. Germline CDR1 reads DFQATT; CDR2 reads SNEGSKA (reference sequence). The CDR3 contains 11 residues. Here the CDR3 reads CSASQRDEQYF. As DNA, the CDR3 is TGCAGTGCTTCACAGAGGGACGAGCAGTACTTC.

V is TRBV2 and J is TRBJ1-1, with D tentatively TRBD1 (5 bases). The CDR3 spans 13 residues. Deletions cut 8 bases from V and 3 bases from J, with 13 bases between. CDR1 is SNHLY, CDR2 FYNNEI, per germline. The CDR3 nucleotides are TGTGCCAGCCGAGGGACTTCTGACACTGAAGCTTTCTTT. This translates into CASRGTSDTEAFF.

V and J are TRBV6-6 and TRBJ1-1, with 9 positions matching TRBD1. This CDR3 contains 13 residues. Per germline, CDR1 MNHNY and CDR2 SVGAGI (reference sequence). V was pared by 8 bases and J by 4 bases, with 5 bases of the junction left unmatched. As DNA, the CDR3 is TGTGCCAGCGGATTGACAGGGGGCACTGAAGCTTTCTTT. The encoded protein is CASGLTGGTEAFF.

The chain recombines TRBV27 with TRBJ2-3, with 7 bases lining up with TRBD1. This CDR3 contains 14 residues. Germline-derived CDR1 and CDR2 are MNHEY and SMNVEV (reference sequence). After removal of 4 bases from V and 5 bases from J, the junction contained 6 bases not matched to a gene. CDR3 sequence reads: CASSSDRVEDTQYF. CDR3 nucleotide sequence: TGTGCCAGCAGTTCCGACAGGGTGGAAGATACGCAGTATTTT.

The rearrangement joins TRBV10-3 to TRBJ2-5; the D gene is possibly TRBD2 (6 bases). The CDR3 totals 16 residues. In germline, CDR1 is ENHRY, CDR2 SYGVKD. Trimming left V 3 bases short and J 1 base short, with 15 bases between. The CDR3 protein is CAISERLGIPQETQYF. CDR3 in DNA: TGTGCCATCAGTGAAAGACTAGGGATCCCCCAAGAGACCCAGTACTTC.

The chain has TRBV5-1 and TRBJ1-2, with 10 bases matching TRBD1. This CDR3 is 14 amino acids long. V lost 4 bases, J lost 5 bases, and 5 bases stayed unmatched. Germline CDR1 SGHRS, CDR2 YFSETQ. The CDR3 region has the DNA TGCGCCAGCAGCACGGGACAGGGGACTTATGGCTACACCTTC. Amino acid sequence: CASSTGQGTYGYTF.